This TCR beta chain was identified during a study of tumor-infiltrating lymphocytes in primary liver carcinoma. Looked up from germline, CDR1 is SQVTM and CDR2 is ANQGSEA. V was clipped by 8 bases and J by 2 bases, with 13 bases between them. This CDR3 is built from 12 residues. Researchers generated TCR beta cDNA from roughly 510 ng of total RNA, relying on a constant-region primer. Construction of TCR beta libraries relied on three successive nested multiplex PCR rounds employing slightly modified ARM-PCR. A C-beta reverse primer was combined with TRBV1-TRBV30 forward primers in the first two PCR rounds, and each round had around 10 cycles. From the multiplex PCR reads, TCRdb called clonotypes with MiXCR, one entry per CDR3 protein. The sample lists 95,000 to 100,000 distinct CDR3 sequences, under 70% seen once, with around 12% in the top ten. Co-extraction of RNA and DNA was performed on 20-30 mg of unsorted bulk tissue.

Sample: liver tumor tissue from sampling region 2. The subset was: tumor region T2, inferior pole. The V gene is TRBV29-1, the J gene TRBJ2-7, with unresolved D. The sequence was collected from a woman aged 55-69 years with primary liver carcinoma and hepatitis B virus infection. This CDR3 is CSIKANPYEQYF. Written as DNA, the CDR3 is TGCAGCATTAAGGCTAATCCCTACGAGCAGTACTTC.